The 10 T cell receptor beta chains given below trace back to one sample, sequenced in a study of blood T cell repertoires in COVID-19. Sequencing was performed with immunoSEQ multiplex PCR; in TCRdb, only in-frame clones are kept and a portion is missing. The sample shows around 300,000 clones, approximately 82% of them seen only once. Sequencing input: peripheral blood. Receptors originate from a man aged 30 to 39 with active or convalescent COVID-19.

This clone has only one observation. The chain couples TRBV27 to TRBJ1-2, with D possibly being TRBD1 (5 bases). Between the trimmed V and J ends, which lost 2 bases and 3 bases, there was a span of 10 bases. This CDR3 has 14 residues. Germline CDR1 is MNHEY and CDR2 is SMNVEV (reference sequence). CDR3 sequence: CASSLRGFDYGYTF. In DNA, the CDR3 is TGTGCCAGCAGTTTAAGGGGATTCGACTATGGCTACACCTTC.

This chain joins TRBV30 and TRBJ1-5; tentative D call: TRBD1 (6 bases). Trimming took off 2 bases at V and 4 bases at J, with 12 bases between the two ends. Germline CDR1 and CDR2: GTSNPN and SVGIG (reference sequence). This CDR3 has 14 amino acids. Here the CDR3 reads CAWSLRGSNQPQHF. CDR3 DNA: TGTGCCTGGAGTCTCAGGGGTTCTAATCAGCCCCAGCATTTT.

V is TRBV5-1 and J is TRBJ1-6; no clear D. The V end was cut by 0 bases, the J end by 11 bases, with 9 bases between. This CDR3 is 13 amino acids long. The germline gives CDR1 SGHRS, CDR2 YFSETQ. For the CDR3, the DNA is TGCGCCAGCAGCTTGGCGGCCAGGCCACCCCTCCACTTT. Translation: CASSLAARPPLHF.

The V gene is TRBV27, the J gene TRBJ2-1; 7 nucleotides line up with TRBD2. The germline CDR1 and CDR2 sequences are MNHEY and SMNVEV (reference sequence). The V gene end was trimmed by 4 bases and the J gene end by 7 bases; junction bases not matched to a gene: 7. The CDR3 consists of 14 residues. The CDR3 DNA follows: TGTGCCAGCAGTTCCCTAGCGGAGGTAAATGAGCAGTTCTTC. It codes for CASSSLAEVNEQFF.

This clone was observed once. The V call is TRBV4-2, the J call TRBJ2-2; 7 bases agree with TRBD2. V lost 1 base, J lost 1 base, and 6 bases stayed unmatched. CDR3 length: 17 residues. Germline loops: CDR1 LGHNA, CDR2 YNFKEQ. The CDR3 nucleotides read TGTGCCAGCAGCCAAGGGGAGGGAAGCGGGAACACCGGGGAGCTGTTTTTT. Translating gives CASSQGEGSGNTGELFF.

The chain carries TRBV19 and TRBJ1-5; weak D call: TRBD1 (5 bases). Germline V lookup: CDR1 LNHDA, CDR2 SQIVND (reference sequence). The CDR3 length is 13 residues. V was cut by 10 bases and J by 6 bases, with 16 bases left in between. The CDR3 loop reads CATWQGSGQPQHF. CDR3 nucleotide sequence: TGTGCCACCTGGCAGGGAAGTGGTCAGCCCCAGCATTTT.

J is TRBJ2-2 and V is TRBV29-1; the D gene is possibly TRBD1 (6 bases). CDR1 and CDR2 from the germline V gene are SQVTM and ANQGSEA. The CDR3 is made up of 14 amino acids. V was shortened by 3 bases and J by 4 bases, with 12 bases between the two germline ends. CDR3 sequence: CSVDTGFGTGELFF. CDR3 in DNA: TGCAGCGTTGATACAGGGTTTGGCACCGGGGAGCTGTTTTTT.

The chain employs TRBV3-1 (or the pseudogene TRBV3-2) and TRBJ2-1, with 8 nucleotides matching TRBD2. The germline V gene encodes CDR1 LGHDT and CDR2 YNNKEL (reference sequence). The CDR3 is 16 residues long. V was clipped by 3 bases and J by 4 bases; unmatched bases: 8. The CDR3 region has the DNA TGTGCCAGCAGCCAGGGGTTTGCGGGAGGTTACAATGAGCAGTTCTTC. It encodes CASSQGFAGGYNEQFF.

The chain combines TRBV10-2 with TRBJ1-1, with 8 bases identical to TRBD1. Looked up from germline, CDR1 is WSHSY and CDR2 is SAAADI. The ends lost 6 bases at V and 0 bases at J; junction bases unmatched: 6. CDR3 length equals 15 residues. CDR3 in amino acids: CASRAGQGMNTEAFF. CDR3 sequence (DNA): TGCGCCAGCAGGGCCGGACAGGGCATGAACACTGAAGCTTTCTTT.

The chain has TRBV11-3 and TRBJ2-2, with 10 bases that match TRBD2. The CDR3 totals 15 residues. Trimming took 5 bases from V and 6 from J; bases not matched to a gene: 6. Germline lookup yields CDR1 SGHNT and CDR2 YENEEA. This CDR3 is CASSPSSGRPGELFF. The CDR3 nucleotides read TGTGCCAGCAGCCCCTCTAGCGGGAGACCCGGGGAGCTGTTTTTT.